Each of the 9 T cell receptor beta chains below was sequenced from the same sample in a study of blood T cell repertoires in COVID-19 (TCRdb year 2020). Library preparation was by the immunoSEQ multiplex PCR assay. TCRdb limited this immuneACCESS table to in-frame rearrangements with V and J called. A share of clones is missing; checked studies link under half to unresolved V genes, and the rest is unexplained. The sample has about 96,000 clones on record, 84% of them singletons. The ten biggest clones cover roughly 17% of the sample. Sequencing was performed on peripheral blood. These receptors were collected from a woman aged 60-70 years with acute or convalescent COVID-19.

The CDR3 here is CASSSQGGGPPYNEQFF. The CDR3 DNA sequence: TGTGCCAGCAGCTCCCAAGGGGGGGGCCCCCCATACAATGAGCAGTTCTTC. The V call is TRBV7-2, the J call TRBJ2-1, with a tentative D call TRBD2 (7 bases). Trimming took 4 bases from V and 4 from J, leaving 20 bases between them. The germline CDR1 and CDR2 sequences are SGHTA and FQGNSA. The CDR3 contains 17 residues. Looking up the rest from reference TRBV7-2 and TRBJ2-1 gives the full variable domain: GAGVSQSPSNKVTEKGKDVELRCDPISGHTALYWYRQSLGQGLEFLIYFQGNSAPDKSGLPSDRFSAERTGGSVSTLTIQRTQQEDSAVYLCASSSQGGGPPYNEQFFGPGTRLTVL.

This chain links TRBV24-1 with TRBJ1-1, with a possible D match to TRBD1 (6 bases). The length of the CDR3 is 12 residues. Trimming took 3 bases from V and 11 from J, leaving 12 bases between them. Germline loops: CDR1 KGHDR, CDR2 SFDVKD. CDR3 sequence: CATSDPGAGAFF. The CDR3 nucleotides are TGTGCCACCAGTGATCCAGGGGCTGGGGCTTTCTTT.

The chain employs TRBV7-7 and TRBJ1-4; D not certain. This CDR3 contains 13 residues. V was pared by 1 base and J by 8 bases, with 8 bases between. The germline CDR1 and CDR2 sequences are SSHAT and FNYEAQ (reference sequence). CDR3 sequence reads: CASSLVDGEKLFF. CDR3 nucleotide sequence: TGTGCCAGCAGCTTAGTTGACGGGGAAAAACTGTTTTTT.

This rearrangement joins TRBV18 to TRBJ1-5; D unresolved. CDR3 length: 14 residues. The ends were cut back, 3 bases at V and 5 bases at J, with 11 bases in the middle. Germline-derived CDR1 and CDR2 are KGHSH and LQKENI. The CDR3 loop is CASSPGGSHQPQHF. The CDR3 nucleotides read TGTGCCAGCTCACCGGGAGGGAGTCATCAGCCCCAGCATTTT.

The CDR3 nucleotides are TGTGCCAGCAGCCCTGACTATCCCCCCTACGAGCAGTACTTC. This sequence encodes CASSPDYPPYEQYF. The V and J genes are TRBV11-2 and TRBJ2-7; the D gene is possibly TRBD2 (5 bases). This CDR3 contains 14 residues. V was trimmed by 5 bases and J by 2 bases, leaving 13 bases between them. Germline loops: CDR1 SGHAT, CDR2 FQNNGV.

The V and J genes are TRBV28 and TRBJ1-5; 7 nucleotides line up with TRBD1. This CDR3 has 15 amino acids. J was trimmed by 1 base and V by 5 bases; bases with no gene match: 5. Germline CDR1 reads MDHEN; CDR2 reads SYDVKM. CDR3 sequence reads: CASSALRGSNQPQHF. Here the CDR3 DNA reads TGTGCCAGCAGTGCCCTCAGGGGGAGCAATCAGCCCCAGCATTTT.

This clone showed up just once. V gene TRBV27 combines with J gene TRBJ1-1, with D possibly being TRBD1 (5 bases). The V end lost 4 bases, the J end lost 4 bases, and 13 bases lay between the germline ends. CDR3 length: 14 residues. Per germline, CDR1 MNHEY and CDR2 SMNVEV (reference sequence). The CDR3 DNA sequence: TGTGCCAGCAGTTGGGGGGTCGGTACCACTGAAGCTTTCTTT. This encodes CASSWGVGTTEAFF.

This chain connects TRBV28 to TRBJ1-4, with no clear D. CDR3 size: 15 residues. Trimming cost V 10 bases and J 0 bases, with 15 bases left between them. Germline-derived CDR1 and CDR2 are MDHEN and SYDVKM. Here the CDR3 DNA reads TGTGCCACCAAGGCAGCGGGCCCAACTAATGAAAAACTGTTTTTT. Translating it yields CATKAAGPTNEKLFF.

The V gene is TRBV11-2, the J gene TRBJ1-1, with TRBD1 identical over 8 bases. J gave up 1 base and V 1 base, and 5 bases lay outside the gene matches. This CDR3 spans 16 amino acids. Germline V gene data show CDR1 as SGHAT and CDR2 as FQNNGV. This CDR3 is CASSLVVGQGNTEAFF. CDR3 DNA: TGTGCCAGCAGCTTAGTAGTTGGACAGGGGAACACTGAAGCTTTCTTT.